This entry concerns a single TCR beta chain. The data originate from a study of early T cells in non-severe SARS-CoV-2 infection. Study context: Unpaired chains resulted from sequencing bulk RNA of unsorted whole blood.

Individually, cDNA molecules had unique molecular identifiers attached to them. TCRdb fed the 5' RACE reads into MiXCR, producing one record per CDR3 protein. The sample has about 76,000 distinct CDR3 sequences, around 11% seen once; the top ten hold approximately 4.8%. The specimen was whole blood. The TCR was taken from an adult who was a healthcare worker with PCR-confirmed SARS-CoV-2 infection or an uninfected control (not recorded which).

In nucleotides, the CDR3 is TGCAGCGTTCTGGGAACTGAAGCTTTCTTT. Residues: CSVLGTEAFF. The rearrangement uses TRBV29-1 and TRBJ1-1, with D unclear. The CDR3 has 10 amino acids. Germline lookup yields CDR1 SQVTM and CDR2 ANQGSEA. Trimming shortened V by 5 bases and J by 5 bases, and 6 bases separated the two germline ends.